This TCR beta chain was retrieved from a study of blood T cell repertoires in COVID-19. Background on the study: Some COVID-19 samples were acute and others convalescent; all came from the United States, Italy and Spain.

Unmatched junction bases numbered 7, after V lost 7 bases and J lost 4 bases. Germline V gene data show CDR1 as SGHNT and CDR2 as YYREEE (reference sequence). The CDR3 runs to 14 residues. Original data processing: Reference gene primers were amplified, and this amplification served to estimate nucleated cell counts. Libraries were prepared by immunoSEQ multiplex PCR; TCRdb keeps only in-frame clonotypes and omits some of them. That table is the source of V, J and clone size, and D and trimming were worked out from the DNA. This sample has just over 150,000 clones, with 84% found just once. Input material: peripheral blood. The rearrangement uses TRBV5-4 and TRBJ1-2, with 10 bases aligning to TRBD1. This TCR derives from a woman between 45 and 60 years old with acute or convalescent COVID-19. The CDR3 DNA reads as TGTGCCAGCGGGGGGACAGGGGACAGCTATGGCTACACCTTC. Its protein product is CASGGTGDSYGYTF.